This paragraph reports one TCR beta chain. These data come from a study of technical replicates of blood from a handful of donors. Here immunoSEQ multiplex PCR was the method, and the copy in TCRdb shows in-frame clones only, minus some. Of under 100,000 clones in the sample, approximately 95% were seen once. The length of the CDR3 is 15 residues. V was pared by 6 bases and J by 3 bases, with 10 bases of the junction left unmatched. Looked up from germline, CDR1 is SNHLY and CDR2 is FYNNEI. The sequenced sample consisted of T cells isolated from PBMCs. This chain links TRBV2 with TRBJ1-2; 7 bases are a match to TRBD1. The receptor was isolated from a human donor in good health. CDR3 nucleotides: TGTGCCAGCAGAGACGTTTACACAGGGGACTATGGCTACACCTTC. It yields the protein CASRDVYTGDYGYTF.